Presented here are 24 T cell receptor beta chains from one specimen sequenced in a study of cytomegalovirus exposure and HLA in healthy donors. 13 Jbeta primers and 60 Vbeta primers were used for the PCR. Measured with immunoSEQ multiplex PCR; TCRdb has only the in-frame clones, and not every one. The sample carries around 190,000 clones, 70% to 80% recorded once. Sequencing was done on a sample of PBMCs. These receptors were obtained from a woman between 45 and 65 years old in good health and CMV-seronegative.

The V call is TRBV2, the J call TRBJ2-6; perhaps TRBD1 as D (6 bases). The germline V and J ends were trimmed by 7 bases and 3 bases, with 13 bases remaining between them. Germline V CDR1 and CDR2: SNHLY, FYNNEI. This CDR3 is built from 15 residues. The DNA of the CDR3 is TGTGCCAGCACTTTGGGACAACTTGGGGCCAACGTCCTGACTTTC. Translation gives CASTLGQLGANVLTF.

The chain uses TRBV2 and TRBJ2-2; 8 nucleotides line up with TRBD1. V lost 6 bases to trimming and J lost 4 bases; unmatched junction nucleotides: 7. Germline lookup yields CDR1 SNHLY and CDR2 FYNNEI. The CDR3 runs to 15 residues. CDR3 loop: CASSLTTGGTGELFF. The CDR3 nucleotides are TGTGCCAGCAGCCTCACAACAGGGGGCACCGGGGAGCTGTTTTTT.

The chain employs TRBV11-2 and TRBJ1-1; D gene unclear. This CDR3 has 15 residues. The ends were cut back, 1 base at V and 1 base at J, with 10 bases in the middle. Germline CDR1 and CDR2: SGHAT and FQNNGV. CDR3 sequence (DNA): TGTGCCAGCAGCTTAGCCTACCGGTCGAACACTGAAGCTTTCTTT. Translated, it gives CASSLAYRSNTEAFF. The full variable domain, its missing parts supplied by reference TRBV11-2 and TRBJ1-1, is EAGVAQSPRYKIIEKRQSVAFWCNPISGHATLYWYQQILGQGPKLLIQFQNNGVVDDSQLPKDRFSAERLKGVDSTLKIQPAKLEDSAVYLCASSLAYRSNTEAFFGQGTRLTVV.

Notes on this clone: At the DNA level, this CDR3 is encoded by other sequences in the same sample as well. The J gene is TRBJ2-7, the V gene TRBV6-5; possible D gene TRBD2, 5 bases. V lost 6 bases and J 2 bases, leaving 8 bases between the germline ends. The CDR3 is 12 residues long. Germline loops: CDR1 MNHEY, CDR2 SVGAGI. The CDR3 region has the DNA TGTGCCAGCAGGGCCGGGGCCTACGAGCAGTACTTC. Protein: CASRAGAYEQYF.

The CDR3 coding sequence is TGCGCCAGCAGCCCCTCTAGCACAGATACGCAGTATTTT. It yields the protein CASSPSSTDTQYF. The rearrangement joins TRBV4-1 to TRBJ2-3; D ambiguous. CDR3 length: 13 amino acids. Germline CDR1 is MGHRA and CDR2 is YSYEKL. Trimming took 4 bases from V and 0 from J, leaving 5 bases between them.

The chain links TRBV5-1 to TRBJ2-3; TRBD2 is a possible D gene (6 bases). This CDR3 contains 16 residues. Trimming removed 4 bases at V and 1 base at J, with 16 bases between. Germline values: CDR1 SGHRS, CDR2 YFSETQ. The CDR3 loop is CASSPGDFPGTDTQYF. The CDR3 DNA follows: TGCGCCAGCAGCCCCGGGGACTTTCCTGGCACAGATACGCAGTATTTT.

The chain combines TRBV4-1 with TRBJ2-4, with 7 bases aligning to TRBD2. Trimming cost V 1 base and J 5 bases; bases outside gene matches: 11. The CDR3 is made up of 17 amino acids. Germline assignment: CDR1 MGHRA and CDR2 YSYEKL. Written as DNA, the CDR3 is TGCGCCAGCAGCCAAGCCGGGGCCCGCGGGGGTGAAAACATTCAGTACTTC. Encoded protein: CASSQAGARGGENIQYF.

V usage is TRBV7-2 and J usage is TRBJ2-7, with TRBD1 identical over 9 bases. CDR3 size: 16 residues. The germline CDR1 and CDR2 sequences are SGHTA and FQGNSA. Unmatched junction bases numbered 7, after V lost 2 bases and J lost 2 bases. The CDR3 loop is CASSLSGTGSTYEQYF. CDR3 bases: TGTGCCAGCAGCTTATCCGGGACAGGGAGTACCTACGAGCAGTACTTC.

The chain combines TRBV5-4 with TRBJ1-2; D gene unclear. Germline CDR1 is SGHNT and CDR2 is YYREEE (reference sequence). V lost 0 bases to trimming and J lost 2 bases, with 14 bases between them. The CDR3 spans 16 residues. In DNA, the CDR3 is TGTGCCAGCAGCTTGGGGGGAAAAGGAGGGAACTATGGCTACACCTTC. Its protein product is CASSLGGKGGNYGYTF.

This clone appeared a single time. The gene calls are TRBV7-2 and TRBJ1-5, with TRBD1 identical over 7 bases. The CDR3 sequence is 16 residues long. The ends lost 5 bases at V and 6 bases at J; junction bases unmatched: 13. Per the germline V gene, CDR1 is SGHTA and CDR2 is FQGNSA. The CDR3 region is CASSPKGGGWGQPQHF. CDR3 nucleotides: TGTGCCAGCAGCCCTAAAGGAGGGGGCTGGGGTCAGCCCCAGCATTTT. Filled out from reference TRBV7-2 and TRBJ1-5, the complete variable domain reads GAGVSQSPSNKVTEKGKDVELRCDPISGHTALYWYRQSLGQGLEFLIYFQGNSAPDKSGLPSDRFSAERTGGSVSTLTIQRTQQEDSAVYLCASSPKGGGWGQPQHFGDGTRLSIL.

The genes are TRBV6-5 and TRBJ1-3; D is unclear. In germline, CDR1 is MNHEY, CDR2 SVGAGI. The ends were cut back, 7 bases at V and 2 bases at J, with 15 bases in the middle. The CDR3 covers 15 residues. The chain's CDR3 is CASTPSRVTGNTIYF. CDR3 sequence (DNA): TGTGCCAGCACCCCAAGTCGAGTTACTGGAAACACCATATATTTT.

This clone has only one observation. This rearrangement joins TRBV15 to TRBJ1-5; 7 bases line up with TRBD1. V was clipped by 3 bases and J by 6 bases; unmatched bases: 5. This CDR3 has 14 amino acids. Germline V gene sequence: CDR1 LNHNV, CDR2 YYDKDF (reference sequence). The CDR3 bases are TGTGCCACCAGCAGCCCCGGGACAGCTCAGCCCCAGCATTTT. Protein product: CATSSPGTAQPQHF.

The rearrangement joins TRBV5-8 to TRBJ2-5, with 16 nucleotides matching TRBD2. Germline-derived CDR1 and CDR2 are SGHTS and YDEGEE. Unmatched junction bases numbered 2, after V lost 4 bases and J lost 2 bases. CDR3 size: 16 residues. The CDR3 region has the DNA TGTGCCAGCAGCCTGGGACTAGCGGGGGGGCAAGAGACCCAGTACTTC. Translating it yields CASSLGLAGGQETQYF. Complete variable domain (other parts from reference TRBV5-8 and TRBJ2-5): EAGVTQSPTHLIKTRGQQATLRCSPISGHTSVYWYQQALGLGLQFLLWYDEGEERNRGNFPPRFSGRQFPNYSSELNVNALELEDSALYLCASSLGLAGGQETQYFGPGTRLLVL.

The chain couples TRBV2 to TRBJ2-5; 7 bases are shared with TRBD1. The J call is in doubt because the DNA end fits TRBJ2-7 better. CDR1 is SNHLY and CDR2 is FYNNEI in the germline V gene. This CDR3 is built from 15 residues. CDR3 sequence reads: CASLKGASFSYEQYF. The DNA of the CDR3 is TGTGCCAGCCTCAAGGGGGCTTCCTTCTCCTACGAGCAGTACTTC.

The chain combines TRBV7-4 with TRBJ1-1, with a weak D call TRBD1 (6 bases). From germline, CDR1 is SGHVT and CDR2 SQSDAQ. Trimming left V 5 bases short and J 5 bases short, with 24 bases between. This CDR3 region has 17 residues. The CDR3 region has the DNA TGTGCCAGCAGCCCTCTCCGGGGGGGGCCATTTGGAACTGAAGCTTTCTTT. Translating gives CASSPLRGGPFGTEAFF.

The V and J genes are TRBV19 and TRBJ1-5; D might be TRBD1 (5 bases). The CDR3 is 15 residues long. Trimming removed 6 bases from V and 3 bases from J, with 15 bases in between. Germline CDR1 is LNHDA and CDR2 is SQIVND (reference sequence). CDR3 sequence (DNA): TGTGCCAGTAGATATGGGAAACAGGTCAATCAGCCCCAGCATTTT. Translated, it gives CASRYGKQVNQPQHF.

This chain links TRBV29-1 with TRBJ2-5; TRBD2 matches 7 bases. This CDR3 is built from 13 residues. In germline, CDR1 is SQVTM, CDR2 ANQGSEA. Trimming removed 8 bases from V and 2 bases from J; junction bases left unmatched: 8. The CDR3 nucleotides read TGCAGCTCACTAGCGTCCTTACAAGAGACCCAGTACTTC. Its protein product is CSSLASLQETQYF.

This clone appeared a single time. The chain recombines TRBV5-1 with TRBJ2-1; 7 positions agree with TRBD1. Germline V gene sequence: CDR1 SGHRS, CDR2 YFSETQ. The CDR3 totals 16 residues. V lost 1 base and J lost 2; bases outside the gene matches: 6. CDR3 loop: CASSLPRDSTYNEQFF. The CDR3 coding sequence is TGCGCCAGCAGCTTGCCCCGGGACAGTACCTACAATGAGCAGTTCTTC.

The J gene is TRBJ2-5, the V gene TRBV14; 8 bases fit TRBD1. This CDR3 region has 13 residues. Per the germline V gene, CDR1 is SGHDN and CDR2 is FVKESK. V shed 2 bases, J shed 5 bases, and the junction held 1 base outside the gene matches. The CDR3 DNA is TGTGCCAGCAGCCAATACAGGGGGGAGACCCAGTACTTC. Translating it yields CASSQYRGETQYF.

This CDR3 reads CASSHVTGGTDTQYF. The CDR3 DNA reads TGCGCCAGCAGCCACGTGACAGGGGGGACAGATACGCAGTATTTT. The chain couples TRBV4-3 to TRBJ2-3; TRBD1 matches 9 bases. The CDR3 is 15 amino acids. The ends lost 3 bases at V and 3 bases at J; junction bases unmatched: 4. Germline V gene sequence: CDR1 LGHNA, CDR2 YSLEER.

This clone was observed a few times. The V call is TRBV6-6, the J call TRBJ1-3, with TRBD1 identical over 7 bases. Germline CDR1 is MNHNY and CDR2 is SVGAGI (reference sequence). The CDR3 contains 15 residues. V dropped 5 bases and J dropped 2; count of bases not matched to a gene: 6. Here the CDR3 DNA reads TGTGCCAGCAGTACGGGACAGAAGGCTGGAAACACCATATATTTT. Its protein is CASSTGQKAGNTIYF.

This chain connects TRBV7-3 to TRBJ2-2; TRBD2 matches at 7 bases. Germline V gives CDR1 SGHTA, CDR2 FQGTGA. The CDR3 consists of 16 residues. With V trimmed by 2 bases and J by 2 bases, 5 bases remained unmatched. The CDR3, as DNA: TGTGCCAGCAGCTTACGCGGGAGCGACAACACCGGGGAGCTGTTTTTT. Translating it yields CASSLRGSDNTGELFF.

The CDR3 protein is CASSIDQRRYTEAFF. CDR3 bases: TGTGCCAGTAGTATAGATCAAAGGCGGTACACTGAAGCTTTCTTT. This chain connects TRBV19 to TRBJ1-1, with D hard to call. This CDR3 has 15 amino acids. Trimming stripped 0 bases from V and 3 bases from J, with 11 bases between. CDR1 is LNHDA, CDR2 SQIVND, per germline (reference sequence).

The CDR3 sequence is CASSPPYAVAGYNEQFF. The DNA for the CDR3 is TGTGCCAGCAGCCCCCCCTATGCGGTAGCGGGGTACAATGAGCAGTTCTTC. V gene TRBV5-5 combines with J gene TRBJ2-1, with TRBD2 matching 8 bases. The CDR3 spans 17 residues. Germline assignment: CDR1 SGHKS and CDR2 YYEKEE (reference sequence). J was trimmed by 4 bases and V by 4 bases; bases with no gene match: 13.